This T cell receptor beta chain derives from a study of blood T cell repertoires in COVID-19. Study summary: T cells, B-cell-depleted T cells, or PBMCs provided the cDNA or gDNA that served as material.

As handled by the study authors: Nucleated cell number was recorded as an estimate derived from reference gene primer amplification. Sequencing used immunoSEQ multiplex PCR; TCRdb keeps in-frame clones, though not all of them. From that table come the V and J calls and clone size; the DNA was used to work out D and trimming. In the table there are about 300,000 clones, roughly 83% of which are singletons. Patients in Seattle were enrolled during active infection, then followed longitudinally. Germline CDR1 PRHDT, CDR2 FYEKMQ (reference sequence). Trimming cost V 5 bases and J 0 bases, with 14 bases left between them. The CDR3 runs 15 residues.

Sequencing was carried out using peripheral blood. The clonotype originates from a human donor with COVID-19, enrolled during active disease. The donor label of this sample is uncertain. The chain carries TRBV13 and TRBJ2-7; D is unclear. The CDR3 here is CASSPSRVSSYEQYF. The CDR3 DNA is TGTGCCAGCAGCCCCAGCCGGGTCTCCTCCTACGAGCAGTACTTC.